The 2 T cell receptor beta chains below were found in one sample sequenced in a study of spatial heterogeneity in lung cancer. These receptors have no known antigen. Regarding the study as a whole: For expanded intratumoral alpha and beta TCRs, counts tracked tumor mutation counts.

As to time point: sample taken at primary tumor resection. TCRdb called the 5' RACE reads again in MiXCR, with one record for every CDR3 protein. This table has about 7,200 distinct CDR3 sequences, roughly a tenth appearing once. This specimen consisted of lung tumor tissue, obtained at surgery. These TCRs come from a female donor with early-stage non-small cell lung cancer.

In this sample, this clonotype turned up many times. The chain couples TRBV10-2 to TRBJ1-1, with D maybe TRBD1 (6 bases). Germline values: CDR1 WSHSY, CDR2 SAAADI. The CDR3 loop spans 17 amino acids. V dropped 3 bases and J dropped 4 bases, with 21 bases sitting between them. CDR3 loop: CASSDGQGKRGGTEAFF. CDR3 bases: TGCGCCAGCAGTGACGGTCAGGGGAAACGAGGGGGCACTGAAGCTTTCTTT.

The J gene is TRBJ2-7, the V gene TRBV7-2; 13 bases fit TRBD2. This CDR3 has 17 amino acids. Looked up from germline, CDR1 is SGHTA and CDR2 is FQGNSA. With V trimmed by 5 bases and J by 4 bases, 11 bases remained unmatched. The CDR3 spells CASSHGRGTSGVYEQYF. CDR3 coding DNA: TGTGCCAGCAGCCATGGAAGAGGGACTAGCGGGGTGTACGAGCAGTACTTC.